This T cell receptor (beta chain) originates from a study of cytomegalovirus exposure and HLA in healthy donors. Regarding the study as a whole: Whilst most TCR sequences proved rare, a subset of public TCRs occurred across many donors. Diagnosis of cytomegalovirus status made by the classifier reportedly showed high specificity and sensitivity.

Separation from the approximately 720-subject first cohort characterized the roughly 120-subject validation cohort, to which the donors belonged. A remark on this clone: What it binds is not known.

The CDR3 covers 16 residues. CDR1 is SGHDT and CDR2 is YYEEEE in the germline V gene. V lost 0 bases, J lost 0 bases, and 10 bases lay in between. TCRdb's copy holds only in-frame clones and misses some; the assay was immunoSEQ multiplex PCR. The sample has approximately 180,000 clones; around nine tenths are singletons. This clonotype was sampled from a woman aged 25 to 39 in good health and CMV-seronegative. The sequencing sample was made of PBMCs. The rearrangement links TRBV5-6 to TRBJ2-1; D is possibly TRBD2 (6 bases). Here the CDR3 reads CASSLDRGSSYNEQFF. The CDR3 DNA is TGTGCCAGCAGCTTGGACCGGGGGAGCTCCTACAATGAGCAGTTCTTC.